The sequence of this T cell receptor beta chain was determined in a study of CXCR3-negative and CXCR3-positive naive CD8 T cells. The study's findings and limits: Naive CXCR3-positive and CXCR3-negative cells shared TRBV-TRBJ usage; memory cells diverged. Both naive subsets had comparably high diversity; memory CD8+ cells much lower.

In preparing the TRB cDNA libraries, 5' RACE with UMI labels was used. TCRdb reanalyzed the 5' RACE reads and collapses them to one entry per CDR3 protein, without DNA. Its listing shows tens of thousands of distinct CDR3 sequences. Germline CDR1 reads SQVTM; CDR2 reads ANQGSEA. CDR3 length: 11 residues. As to this clonotype: The antigen is undetermined.

The sample taken for sequencing was memory CD8+ T cells from blood. V is TRBV29-1 and J is TRBJ2-7. This receptor was identified in a human donor in good health. Some clones in this sample may be carry-over from other donors' samples. Here the CDR3 reads CSVDRNYEQYF.